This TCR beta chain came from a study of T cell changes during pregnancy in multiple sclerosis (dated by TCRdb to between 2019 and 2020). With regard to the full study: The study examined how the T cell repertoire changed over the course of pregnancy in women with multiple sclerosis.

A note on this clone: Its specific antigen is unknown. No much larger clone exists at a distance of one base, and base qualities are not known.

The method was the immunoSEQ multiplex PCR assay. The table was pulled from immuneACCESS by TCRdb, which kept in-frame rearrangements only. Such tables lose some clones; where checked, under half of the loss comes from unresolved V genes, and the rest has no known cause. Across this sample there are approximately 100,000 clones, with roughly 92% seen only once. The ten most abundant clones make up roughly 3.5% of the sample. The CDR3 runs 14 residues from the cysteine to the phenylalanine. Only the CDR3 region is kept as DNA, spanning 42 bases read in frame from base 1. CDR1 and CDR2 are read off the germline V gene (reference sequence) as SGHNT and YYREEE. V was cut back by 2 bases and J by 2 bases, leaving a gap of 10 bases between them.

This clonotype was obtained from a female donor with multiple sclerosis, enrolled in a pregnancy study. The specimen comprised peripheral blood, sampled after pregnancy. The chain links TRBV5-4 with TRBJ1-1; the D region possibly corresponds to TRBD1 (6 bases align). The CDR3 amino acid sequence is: CASSFDRLNTEAFF. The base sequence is TGTGCCAGCAGCTTTGACAGGCTAAACACTGAAGCTTTCTTT.